This is a list of T cell receptor beta chains from one sample in a study of response to subunit inactivated influenza vaccine. TCRdb called the RT-PCR reads again in MiXCR, with one record for every CDR3 protein. Altogether 180,000 or so distinct CDR3 sequences are present, approximately 12% being singletons, with the ten largest covering 25% to 30%. The sample also formed part of further work on T cells expressing NK-cell markers.

Sequencing used CD8+ T cells sorted from PBMCs, obtained about 12 days after vaccination. These receptors all come from a man between 50 and 59 years old who received an inactivated influenza vaccine. Each CDR3 is given without its conserved first and last residue. Fields, in order: CDR3 length, J gene, V gene, CDR3 protein.

12 TRBJ1-2 TRBV27 ASSLSGVNYGYT
11 TRBJ2-1 TRBV27 ASSLSPYNEQF
13 TRBJ2-1 TRBV28 ASNRDIVGYNEQF
10 TRBJ2-7 TRBV10-3 AISGDGYEQY
10 TRBJ2-1 TRBV28 ASTTANNEQF
19 TRBJ2-1 TRBV14 ASSQEGLFGTPFSSYNEQF
14 TRBJ2-2 TRBV6-1 ASSGNRVFNTGELF
12 TRBJ1-1 TRBV30 AWSEGLMNTEAF
11 TRBJ2-3 TRBV24-1 ATSGAGPDTQY
13 TRBJ2-2 TRBV7-8 ASSYSFSLTGELF
13 TRBJ2-7 TRBV4-3 ASSQWAGGAYEQY
14 TRBJ1-1 TRBV11-2 ASSPHAGLGDTEAF
11 TRBJ2-7 TRBV10-2 ASSTGTPSEQY
16 TRBJ2-3 TRBV12-3/TRBV12-4 ASSSTATLHLGVDTQY
10 TRBJ2-3 TRBV24-1 ATGLASDTQY
11 TRBJ1-1 TRBV11-2 ATIRWEGGEAF
15 TRBJ1-1 TRBV4-3 ASSPRAGGLMNTEAF
14 TRBJ1-3 TRBV9 ASSSPSGFSGNTIY
10 TRBJ2-7 TRBV12-3/TRBV12-4 ASSIHSYEQY
12 TRBJ2-3 TRBV15 ATSSYRGTDTQY
14 TRBJ2-3 TRBV4-3 ASSAKSISATDTQY
13 TRBJ2-7 TRBV4-1 ASSQISGGAQEQY
14 TRBJ1-1 TRBV11-2 ASSPQWGLEDTEAF
13 TRBJ2-7 TRBV11-1 ASSLRGARPYEQY
11 TRBJ2-2 TRBV18 ASSPRYTGELF
11 TRBJ2-7 TRBV29-1 SVEGEDFYEQY
16 TRBJ2-3 TRBV7-8 ASSLGGIGLYGGDTQY
14 TRBJ2-3 TRBV7-2 ASSLGTISSTDTQY
15 TRBJ2-1 TRBV6-4 ASSESWERSLYNEQF
12 TRBJ1-2 TRBV6-1 ASSPGGVNYGYT
14 TRBJ2-1 TRBV5-1 ASSKEWEGAYNEQF
17 TRBJ2-1 TRBV2 TSCCGPVGGRIPYNEQF